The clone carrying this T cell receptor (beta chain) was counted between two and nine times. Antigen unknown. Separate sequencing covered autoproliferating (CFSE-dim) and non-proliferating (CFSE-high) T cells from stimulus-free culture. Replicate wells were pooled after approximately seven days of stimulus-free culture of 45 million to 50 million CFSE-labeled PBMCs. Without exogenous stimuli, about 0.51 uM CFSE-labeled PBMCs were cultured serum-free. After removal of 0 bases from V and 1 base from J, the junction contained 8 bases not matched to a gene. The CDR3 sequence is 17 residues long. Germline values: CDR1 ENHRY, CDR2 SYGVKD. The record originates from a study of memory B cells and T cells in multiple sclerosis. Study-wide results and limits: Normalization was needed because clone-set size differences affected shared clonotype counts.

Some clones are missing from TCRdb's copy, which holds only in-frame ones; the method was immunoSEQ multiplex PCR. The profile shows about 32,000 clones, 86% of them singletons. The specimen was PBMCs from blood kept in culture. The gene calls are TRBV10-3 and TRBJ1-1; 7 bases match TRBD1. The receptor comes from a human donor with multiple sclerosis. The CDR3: CAISESLWDRRNTEAFF. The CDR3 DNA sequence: TGTGCCATCAGTGAGTCGTTATGGGACAGACGGAACACTGAAGCTTTCTTT.